This T cell receptor (beta chain) was obtained from a study of CD8 T cells in Susac syndrome. RNA in amounts of about 0.45 to 1 ug was reverse transcribed with random hexamers. The authors amplified TCR beta CDR3 across 54 Vbeta and 13 Jbeta using immunoSEQ multiplex PCR. One entry per CDR3 protein, called by TCRdb with MiXCR from the immunoSEQ multiplex PCR reads. Of a few hundred thousand distinct CDR3 sequences in the sample, about 95% were seen once. The sequence was obtained from a human donor with multiple sclerosis. Sequencing was carried out using CD4+ T cells from PBMCs.

CDR3 sequence: CASSIWPSNTGELFF. In DNA, the CDR3 is TGTGCCAGTAGTATTTGGCCTAGCAACACCGGGGAGCTGTTTTTT. The chain is built from TRBV19 and TRBJ2-2; D perhaps matches TRBD2 (5 bases). Trimming removed 3 bases at V and 2 bases at J, with 10 bases between. Germline-derived CDR1 and CDR2 are LNHDA and SQIVND (reference sequence). The CDR3 is made up of 15 amino acids.